This passage covers 25 T cell receptor beta chains from one sample sequenced in a study of blood T cells in healthy people across ages. Alongside a J-beta primer mix, a sample-barcoded 5' primer served in a second PCR lasting roughly 7 to 11 cycles. In TCRdb, the 5' RACE reads were re-called with MiXCR into one record per CDR3 protein. The sample shows around 1,500,000 distinct CDR3 sequences, approximately 40% of them seen only once. The sample consisted of blood. The receptors shown here come from a woman younger than 30 in good health.

The rearrangement joins TRBV9 to TRBJ1-2; D gene unclear. The CDR3 is 14 residues long. Germline V CDR1 and CDR2: SGDLS, YYNGEE. V was pared by 9 bases and J by 1 base, with 16 bases between. CDR3 residues: CAISRAAFNYGYTF. The CDR3 DNA reads as TGTGCCATCTCTCGGGCCGCTTTTAACTATGGCTACACCTTC.

This sequence joins TRBV6-2 or TRBV6-3 and TRBJ1-2; D gene ambiguous. V lost 3 bases, J lost 0 bases, and 14 bases lay in between. The CDR3 runs 16 residues. Germline V CDR1 and CDR2: MNHEY, SVGEGT. In nucleotides, the CDR3 is TGTGCCAGCAGTTATCGGGGTTTTCGGGCTAACTATGGCTACACCTTC. Translating it yields CASSYRGFRANYGYTF.

This chain connects TRBV4-1 to TRBJ2-7, with TRBD2 matching 11 bases. V gave up 2 bases and J gave up 6 bases; unmatched junction bases: 9. The CDR3 has 16 residues. Germline V gene lookup returns CDR1 MGHRA and CDR2 YSYEKL. The DNA of the CDR3 is TGCGCCAGCAGCCAATATTTTACTAGCGGGAGTTCCGAGCAGTACTTC. As protein: CASSQYFTSGSSEQYF.

V is TRBV28 and J is TRBJ2-1; 8 bases are shared with TRBD1. J was trimmed by 13 bases and V by 8 bases; bases with no gene match: 16. Germline CDR1 MDHEN, CDR2 SYDVKM. This CDR3 region has 14 residues. The CDR3 loop reads CASLTTGGRETQFF. In DNA form, the CDR3 reads TGTGCCAGCCTAACCACAGGGGGAAGAGAGACCCAGTTCTTC.

As concerns this clonotype: A single base separates this from a much larger clone, so it may be a read error. The chain carries TRBV7-3 and TRBJ2-1; no definite D call. The length of the CDR3 is 15 residues. Germline CDR1 SGHTA, CDR2 FQGTGA. V dropped 5 bases and J dropped 0 bases, with 11 bases sitting between them. The CDR3 here is CASSVDWSSYNEQFF. CDR3 coding DNA: TGTGCCAGCAGCGTAGACTGGAGCTCCTACAATGAGCAGTTCTTC.

The V call is TRBV28, the J call TRBJ2-3; D possibly corresponds to TRBD1 (7 bases). The CDR3 is made up of 17 amino acids. Looked up from germline, CDR1 is MDHEN and CDR2 is SYDVKM. V lost 2 bases and J lost 4, with 19 bases in between. The CDR3 DNA follows: TGTGCCAGCAGTTTACGCCCAGGGGGGTGGGCCGCAGATACGCAGTATTTT. Encoded protein: CASSLRPGGWAADTQYF.

The rearrangement uses TRBV6-5 and TRBJ2-2; weak D call: TRBD2 (5 bases). The germline V gene has CDR1 MNHEY and CDR2 SVGAGI. V dropped 6 bases and J dropped 6 bases, with 8 bases sitting between them. CDR3 size: 12 residues. The CDR3 DNA is TGTGCCAGCAGAGCTAGCCCCGGGGAGCTGTTTTTT. Protein: CASRASPGELFF.

The CDR3: CASSYLEEPQHF. The CDR3 DNA follows: TGTGCCAGCAGTTACCTTGAGGAGCCCCAGCATTTT. This rearrangement joins TRBV28 to TRBJ1-5; D gene unclear. Germline CDR1 reads MDHEN; CDR2 reads SYDVKM. V shed 4 bases and J shed 8 bases, with 9 bases lying between them. The CDR3 is 12 amino acids. Filled out from reference TRBV28 and TRBJ1-5, the complete variable domain reads DVKVTQSSRYLVKRTGEKVFLECVQDMDHENMFWYRQDPGLGLRLIYFSYDVKMKEKGDIPEGYSVSREKKERFSLILESASTNQTSMYLCASSYLEEPQHFGDGTRLSIL.

This clonotype was observed a handful of times. The genes are TRBV27 and TRBJ2-3, with D unresolved. V lost 8 bases to trimming and J lost 0 bases, with 9 bases between them. The CDR3 runs to 13 residues. The germline CDR1 and CDR2 sequences are MNHEY and SMNVEV (reference sequence). CDR3 loop: CASGLTSTDTQYF. CDR3 in DNA: TGTGCCAGCGGCTTAACCAGCACAGATACGCAGTATTTT.

The genes are TRBV12-3 or TRBV12-4 and TRBJ1-6; D unclear. This CDR3 is built from 13 residues. V lost 3 bases and J lost 10, with 10 bases in between. In nucleotides, the CDR3 is TGTGCCAGCAGTTTTTGGGTTTTCTCACCCCTCCACTTT. Encoded protein: CASSFWVFSPLHF.

This sequence joins TRBV6-5 and TRBJ2-7; 7 bases are shared with TRBD1. The CDR3 runs to 14 residues. Per the germline V gene, CDR1 is MNHEY and CDR2 is SVGAGI. V shed 6 bases, J shed 0 bases, and the junction held 5 bases outside the gene matches. The CDR3 loop reads CASRKGASSYEQYF. CDR3 DNA sequence: TGTGCCAGCAGGAAGGGGGCTAGCTCCTACGAGCAGTACTTC.

This chain links TRBV12-1 with TRBJ2-2; TRBD2 was called by the table and not checked on the DNA. TRBV12-1 is a pseudogene segment. The CDR3 consists of 21 residues. The CDR3 spells CASSFVDTAGLAGGNTGELFF. In DNA form, the CDR3 reads TGTGCCAGCAGCTTTGTGGATACGGCAGGGCTAGCGGGAGGAAACACCGGGGAGCTGTTTTTT.

The rearrangement joins TRBV18 to TRBJ1-1; possibly TRBD1 for D (5 bases). CDR3 size: 18 residues. Germline CDR1 reads KGHSH; CDR2 reads LQKENI. V was trimmed by 3 bases and J by 3 bases, leaving 23 bases between them. The CDR3 coding sequence is TGTGCCAGCTCACCCCCAGGGTGGTCTTCGCCCGAAGACACTGAAGCTTTCTTT. Its translation: CASSPPGWSSPEDTEAFF.

Written as DNA, the CDR3 is TGTGCCACCAACAAAAATCTAACCAGGGGGCATGAGCAGTTCTTC. This sequence encodes CATNKNLTRGHEQFF. The chain uses TRBV24-1 and TRBJ2-1, with 8 bases that match TRBD1. Trimming removed 8 bases from V and 8 bases from J; junction bases left unmatched: 13. Per germline, CDR1 KGHDR and CDR2 SFDVKD. The CDR3 has 15 residues.

The genes are TRBV12-3 or TRBV12-4 and TRBJ1-2; D not resolved. The CDR3 runs to 14 residues. Trimming shortened V by 2 bases and J by 5 bases, and 12 bases separated the two germline ends. The CDR3 nucleotides are TGTGCCAGCAGTTTACTTCCACAGAATTATGGCTACACCTTC. It encodes CASSLLPQNYGYTF.

The chain couples TRBV10-3 to TRBJ2-5; D is unresolved. The J call may be wrong; the DNA end is better matched by TRBJ2-1. Germline values: CDR1 ENHRY, CDR2 SYGVKD. The CDR3 contains 12 residues. CDR3 DNA sequence: TGTGCCATCAGCCCGGACCAAGAGACCCAGTTCTTC. This sequence encodes CAISPDQETQFF.

The chain combines TRBV9 with TRBJ1-1, with D possibly being TRBD1 (5 bases). The V gene's germline CDR1 is SGDLS and CDR2 YYNGEE. CDR3 size: 12 residues. V was pared by 4 bases and J by 7 bases, with 11 bases between. The CDR3 loop reads CASSRDSREAFF. The CDR3 bases are TGTGCCAGCAGCCGTGACAGCCGTGAAGCTTTCTTT.

The chain joins TRBV2 to TRBJ1-2, with D perhaps matching TRBD1 (6 bases). Germline V gives CDR1 SNHLY, CDR2 FYNNEI. The germline V and J ends were trimmed by 8 bases and 9 bases, with 28 bases remaining between them. CDR3 length: 16 residues. Written as DNA, the CDR3 is TGTGCCAGCCACCCTCCTTCTACAGGGTTTATGCATAGCTACACCTTC. It is translated as CASHPPSTGFMHSYTF.

This chain connects TRBV20-1 to TRBJ2-1; no clear D gene. V shed 4 bases and J shed 7 bases, with 5 bases lying between them. The CDR3 contains 10 residues. CDR1 is DFQATT, CDR2 SNEGSKA, per germline (reference sequence). The CDR3 protein is CSATKNEQFF. DNA of the CDR3: TGCAGTGCTACGAAAAATGAGCAGTTCTTC.

This clonotype was counted a few times. The chain couples TRBV20-1 to TRBJ2-1; 7 bases are a match to TRBD2. The CDR3 is 16 residues long. Germline V CDR1 and CDR2: DFQATT, SNEGSKA (reference sequence). The ends lost 0 bases at V and 7 bases at J; junction bases unmatched: 12. CDR3 sequence (DNA): TGCAGTGCTAGAGATGCGGGTCGCGGGAGCTGGAATGAGCAGTTCTTC. This encodes CSARDAGRGSWNEQFF.

V and J are TRBV20-1 and TRBJ2-6; 7 bases line up with TRBD1. Germline V lookup: CDR1 DFQATT, CDR2 SNEGSKA (reference sequence). J gave up 0 bases and V 6 bases, and 8 bases lay outside the gene matches. The CDR3 runs 16 residues. The CDR3 spells CSAIQDRDSGANVLTF. The CDR3 DNA is TGCAGTGCCATCCAAGACAGGGACTCTGGGGCCAACGTCCTGACTTTC.

In regard to this clonotype: An end of the junction does not agree with germline; a read error may underlie this. The chain combines TRBV4-1 with TRBJ2-3; D is undetermined. The V gene's germline CDR1 is MGHRA and CDR2 YSYEKL. The CDR3 has 14 residues. CDR3 sequence: CASSQEGSTETQYF. The CDR3 DNA reads as TGCGCCAGCAGCCAGGAAGGAAGCACAGAGACGCAGTATTTT.

This clonotype was found a few times. This chain links TRBV20-1 with TRBJ1-2; perhaps TRBD1 as D (5 bases). CDR1 and CDR2 from the germline V gene are DFQATT and SNEGSKA (reference sequence). This CDR3 spans 12 amino acids. The V and J ends lost 5 bases and 4 bases respectively, with 11 bases between them. The CDR3 protein is CSAGDGFYGYTF. The CDR3 DNA reads as TGCAGTGCTGGGGACGGATTCTATGGCTACACCTTC.

Only a few counts were recorded for this clonotype. This chain uses TRBV28 with TRBJ2-1, with TRBD1 matching 7 bases. J lost 10 bases, V lost 3 bases, and 6 bases had no gene match. The germline gives CDR1 MDHEN, CDR2 SYDVKM. CDR3 length: 13 residues. CDR3 amino acids: CASSFSLTGEQFF. The CDR3 DNA reads as TGTGCCAGCAGTTTCTCCTTGACAGGGGAGCAGTTCTTC. The whole variable domain, remainder taken from reference TRBV28 and TRBJ2-1, is DVKVTQSSRYLVKRTGEKVFLECVQDMDHENMFWYRQDPGLGLRLIYFSYDVKMKEKGDIPEGYSVSREKKERFSLILESASTNQTSMYLCASSFSLTGEQFFGPGTRLTVL.

This clonotype was detected only a few times. J is TRBJ2-1 and V is TRBV5-1; 7 nucleotides align to TRBD2. V trimming: 4 bases; J trimming: 4 bases; junction bases outside the gene matches: 11. CDR3 length: 16 amino acids. Germline CDR1 and CDR2: SGHRS and YFSETQ. In DNA form, the CDR3 reads TGCGCCAGCAGCGGCCATGGACTAGGAGGTTACAATGAGCAGTTCTTC. Its translation: CASSGHGLGGYNEQFF.